This is a list of T cell receptor beta chains from one sample in a study of blood T cell repertoires in COVID-19. Method: immunoSEQ multiplex PCR; TCRdb's copy keeps in-frame clones and lacks some. The table includes 100,000 or so clones, around 88% detected once. Sequenced input: peripheral blood. The receptors derive from a human donor in a cohort sampled during active COVID-19. The CDR3 runs from the conserved cysteine through the conserved F or W. Fields, in order: D gene, clone size, J gene, CDR3 length, V gene, CDR3 DNA, CDR3 protein. A D gene is named only where the DNA matches it firmly. Clone size appears in some rows only: once, few, many, or a class for an expanded clone.

TRBD2 | few | TRBJ2-2 | 16 | TRBV7-9 | TGTGCCAGCAGCTTAAGACTAGCGGGGGAGACCGGGGAGCTGTTTTTT | CASSLRLAGETGELFF
- | - | TRBJ1-2 | 14 | TRBV4-1 | TGCGCCAGCAGCCAAGAGAAGGCAGGCAGTGGCTACACCTTC | CASSQEKAGSGYTF
- | - | TRBJ2-7 | 14 | TRBV5-1 | TGCGCCAGCAGCTTGGCAGGTTTGACCTACGAGCAGTACTTC | CASSLAGLTYEQYF
- | - | TRBJ2-3 | 11 | TRBV12-3/TRBV12-4 | TGTGCCAGCAGTATCGAGCGGGCACAGTATTTT | CASSIERAQYF
TRBD1 | - | TRBJ2-3 | 13 | TRBV11-2 | TGTGCCAGCCAGACAGGGAACACAGATACGCAGTATTTT | CASQTGNTDTQYF
- | - | TRBJ2-3 | 15 | TRBV28 | TGTGCCAGCAGTAATAAGCGGACTCTCACAGATACGCAGTATTTT | CASSNKRTLTDTQYF
TRBD1 | - | TRBJ1-2 | 17 | TRBV28 | TGTGCCAGCAGTTTATACACCGGGACAGGGACAAAAGGTGGCTACACCTTC | CASSLYTGTGTKGGYTF
TRBD2 | once | TRBJ2-7 | 13 | TRBV6-5 | TGTGCCAGCAGTCGCGGGAGTGGCTACGAGCAGTACTTC | CASSRGSGYEQYF
- | - | TRBJ2-5 | 14 | TRBV27 | TGTGCCAGCGGCCGGGGCGGCAGGGGAGAGACCCAGTACTTC | CASGRGGRGETQYF
- | once | TRBJ2-3 | 14 | TRBV4-2 | TGTGCCAGCAGCCAACTTGGCCTAGTGCATACGCAGTATTTT | CASSQLGLVHTQYF
- | - | TRBJ2-1 | 14 | TRBV7-6 | TGTGCCAGCAGCTTAGGGACAGCTTACAATGAGCAGTTCTTC | CASSLGTAYNEQFF
- | - | TRBJ2-3 | 14 | TRBV6-2/TRBV6-3 | TGTGCCAGCAGTTTAGTACTAGCAACAGATACGCAGTATTTT | CASSLVLATDTQYF
TRBD2 | - | TRBJ2-1 | 15 | TRBV6-2/TRBV6-3 | TGTGCCAGCAGTTACTCTACTCTACGGGGGGATGAGCAGTTCTTC | CASSYSTLRGDEQFF
TRBD2 | - | TRBJ2-3 | 15 | TRBV3-1/TRBV3-2 | TGTGCCAGCAGCCCTTTAGCGGGAGGGAAAGATACGCAGTATTTT | CASSPLAGGKDTQYF
TRBD1 | - | TRBJ1-6 | 15 | TRBV5-1 | TGCGCCAGCAGCGAGTCGACAGGGGTACGATCACCCCTCCACTTT | CASSESTGVRSPLHF
TRBD2 | - | TRBJ2-5 | 17 | TRBV10-3 | TGTGCCATCAGTGAGGCGGCTAGCGGGAGGGTTATCTCAGCCCAGTACTTC | CAISEAASGRVISAQYF
TRBD1 | - | TRBJ1-1 | 13 | TRBV30 | TGTGCCTGGAAGGACAGGGCGAACACTGAAGCTTTCTTT | CAWKDRANTEAFF
- | - | TRBJ1-3 | 16 | TRBV6-1 | TGTGCCAGCAGTGAAAGTCCCGAGTCCTCTGGAAACACCATATATTTT | CASSESPESSGNTIYF
TRBD1 | few | TRBJ1-1 | 14 | TRBV7-9 | TGTGCCAGCAGCCCGGGACAGGGGTACACTGAAGCTTTCTTT | CASSPGQGYTEAFF
TRBD1 | - | TRBJ1-2 | 16 | TRBV11-2 | TGTGCCAGCAGCTCTGGAGGGACAGGGGTTAACTATGGCTACACCTTC | CASSSGGTGVNYGYTF
TRBD1 | - | TRBJ2-7 | 15 | TRBV5-1 | TGCGCCAGCAGCCCAAGGACAGGGTCCCTATTCGAGCAGTACTTC | CASSPRTGSLFEQYF
TRBD1 | once | TRBJ1-2 | 14 | TRBV19 | TGTGCCAGTGTAGGGAGACAGGGGGTCGATGGCTACACCTTC | CASVGRQGVDGYTF
TRBD1 | few | TRBJ1-5 | 15 | TRBV10-1 | TGCGCCAGCAGTCGAGGGACAGGGGGCGTCCAGCCCCAGCATTTT | CASSRGTGGVQPQHF
- | - | TRBJ1-1 | 16 | TRBV27 | TGTGCCAGCAGTCCCCACCGAGGGGAGGCGAACACTGAAGCTTTCTTT | CASSPHRGEANTEAFF
- | - | TRBJ2-7 | 11 | TRBV20-1 | TGCAGTGCTTCAGGGTCCTACGAGCAGTACTTC | CSASGSYEQYF
- | - | TRBJ2-3 | 15 | TRBV27 | TGTGCCAGCAGTTCTCGGACACCCTACACAGATACGCAGTATTTT | CASSSRTPYTDTQYF
- | - | TRBJ1-1 | 15 | TRBV5-4 | TGTGCCAGCAGCCCTCGAACAGGGATGAACACTGAAGCTTTCTTT | CASSPRTGMNTEAFF
TRBD2 | - | TRBJ2-3 | 14 | TRBV7-8 | TGTGCCAGCAGTCCCAATAGCGGGGGGGGGACGCAGTATTTT | CASSPNSGGGTQYF
- | - | TRBJ2-7 | 14 | TRBV18 | TGTGCCAGCTCACCGGGTCTCTCTAGTCTCGAGCAGTACTTC | CASSPGLSSLEQYF